These T cell receptor beta chains were read from a single sample in a study of blood T cells in healthy people across ages. TCRdb passed the 5' RACE reads through MiXCR, listing each CDR3 protein once. Among 1.5 million to 2 million distinct CDR3 sequences listed, approximately 28% were seen once. The sample comprised blood. Receptor source: a woman between 25 and 40 years old in good health. Each CDR3 is given with its conserved first and last residue. Fields, in order: V gene, CDR3 length, D gene, J gene, clone size, CDR3 DNA, CDR3 protein. The D gene is left open where the match is weak. Clone size is not always given. Where it is, it says once, few, many or a class for expanded clones.

v_gene: TRBV12-3/TRBV12-4
len: 13
d_gene: .
j_gene: TRBJ2-7
abundance: .
CDR3nt: TGTGCCAGCAGCTCCCCCTGGCCCTACGAGCAGTACTTC
CDR3aa: CASSSPWPYEQYF

v_gene: TRBV6-5
len: 16
d_gene: TRBD2
j_gene: TRBJ2-3
abundance: .
CDR3nt: TGTGCCAGCAAAAGGAGCGGGGGGCCCTTCACAGATACGCAGTATTTT
CDR3aa: CASKRSGGPFTDTQYF

v_gene: TRBV2
len: 12
d_gene: .
j_gene: TRBJ1-4
abundance: .
CDR3nt: TGTGCCAGCAGCCGGGGTCGGGAAAAACTGTTTTTT
CDR3aa: CASSRGREKLFF

v_gene: TRBV18
len: 15
d_gene: .
j_gene: TRBJ2-1
abundance: .
CDR3nt: TGTGCCAGCTCACCGTTCCGGGACTCCTACAATGAGCAGTTCTTC
CDR3aa: CASSPFRDSYNEQFF

v_gene: TRBV27
len: 15
d_gene: .
j_gene: TRBJ2-3
abundance: .
CDR3nt: TGTGCCACCAGTGAGACGGGACCTTGGGTAGATACGCAGTATTTT
CDR3aa: CATSETGPWVDTQYF

v_gene: TRBV7-2
len: 14
d_gene: .
j_gene: TRBJ2-1
abundance: .
CDR3nt: TGTGCCAGCAACTATACCGACCCCTACAATGAGCAGTTCTTC
CDR3aa: CASNYTDPYNEQFF

v_gene: TRBV18
len: 13
d_gene: .
j_gene: TRBJ1-5
abundance: .
CDR3nt: TGTGCCAGCTCACCAAATAAGGGACAGCCCCAGCATTTT
CDR3aa: CASSPNKGQPQHF

v_gene: TRBV20-1
len: 16
d_gene: TRBD2
j_gene: TRBJ2-7
abundance: .
CDR3nt: TGCAGTGCTAGACGTGGGGCTAGCGGGGGGCTAAGTGAGCAGTACTTC
CDR3aa: CSARRGASGGLSEQYF

v_gene: TRBV20-1
len: 14
d_gene: .
j_gene: TRBJ1-4
abundance: .
CDR3nt: TGCAGTACTAGGGGTAGCCGCTCTAGCGAAAAACTGTTTTTT
CDR3aa: CSTRGSRSSEKLFF

v_gene: TRBV13
len: 14
d_gene: .
j_gene: TRBJ2-7
abundance: few
CDR3nt: TGTGCCAGCAGCTTTCGCGGCGGTGGCTACGAGCAGTACTTC
CDR3aa: CASSFRGGGYEQYF

v_gene: TRBV25-1
len: 14
d_gene: .
j_gene: TRBJ1-2
abundance: many
CDR3nt: TGTGCCAGCAGTGATACCATTTCTAACTATGGCTACACCTTC
CDR3aa: CASSDTISNYGYTF

v_gene: TRBV13
len: 17
d_gene: .
j_gene: TRBJ2-4
abundance: .
CDR3nt: TGTGCCAGCAGCTTAGGCCTCCGGGTCCTAGCCAAAAACATTCAGTACTTC
CDR3aa: CASSLGLRVLAKNIQYF

v_gene: TRBV24-1
len: 15
d_gene: .
j_gene: TRBJ2-2
abundance: .
CDR3nt: TGTGCCACAGCCCCTGGGGGAGTCGACACCGGGGAGCTGTTTTTT
CDR3aa: CATAPGGVDTGELFF

v_gene: TRBV5-5
len: 15
d_gene: TRBD2
j_gene: TRBJ2-4
abundance: .
CDR3nt: TGTGCCAGCAGCAAAGGGACTAGCTCGGTCGATGAGCAGTACTTC
CDR3aa: CASSKGTSSVDEQYF

v_gene: TRBV7-2
len: 18
d_gene: TRBD1
j_gene: TRBJ1-5
abundance: .
CDR3nt: TGTGCCAGCAGCCAAACCTCCGGGACAGACTATAGCAATCAGCCCCAGCATTTT
CDR3aa: CASSQTSGTDYSNQPQHF

v_gene: TRBV12-3/TRBV12-4
len: 13
d_gene: .
j_gene: TRBJ1-4
abundance: .
CDR3nt: TGTGCCAGCAGGGGACCGGAAGACGAAAAACTGTTTTTT
CDR3aa: CASRGPEDEKLFF

v_gene: TRBV7-6
len: 15
d_gene: .
j_gene: TRBJ2-7
abundance: .
CDR3nt: TGTGCCAGCAGCATTGGGGGACAAACCTACAATGAGCAGTACTTC
CDR3aa: CASSIGGQTYNEQYF

v_gene: TRBV7-6
len: 15
d_gene: .
j_gene: TRBJ2-5
abundance: .
CDR3nt: TGTGCCAGCAGCTTATTGAGGGCCCAGGGCGAGACCCAGTACTTC
CDR3aa: CASSLLRAQGETQYF

v_gene: TRBV3-1
len: 16
d_gene: .
j_gene: TRBJ2-3
abundance: .
CDR3nt: TGTGCCAGCAGCCAAGCGGGGCGGGGAGTCACAGATACGCAGTATTTT
CDR3aa: CASSQAGRGVTDTQYF

v_gene: TRBV6-1
len: 18
d_gene: .
j_gene: TRBJ2-6
abundance: many
CDR3nt: TGTGCCAGCAGTGTGGTCGAGTTTATAAGCTCTGGGGCCAACGTCCTGACTTTC
CDR3aa: CASSVVEFISSGANVLTF

v_gene: TRBV20-1
len: 14
d_gene: .
j_gene: TRBJ2-7
abundance: .
CDR3nt: TGCAGTGCTACGGGGGGCGCGGTCGGATACGAGCAGTACTTC
CDR3aa: CSATGGAVGYEQYF

v_gene: TRBV10-3
len: 13
d_gene: .
j_gene: TRBJ2-1
abundance: many
CDR3nt: TGTGCCATCACGGCTAGCGCGTACAATGAGCAGTTCTTC
CDR3aa: CAITASAYNEQFF

v_gene: TRBV14
len: 12
d_gene: .
j_gene: TRBJ2-1
abundance: .
CDR3nt: TGTGCCAGCAGCCAAGACTGGCGGGCCCAGTTCTTC
CDR3aa: CASSQDWRAQFF

v_gene: TRBV5-5
len: 14
d_gene: .
j_gene: TRBJ2-6
abundance: .
CDR3nt: TGTGCCGGCAGCCCCCCGGCGGGGGCCAACGTCCTGACTTTC
CDR3aa: CAGSPPAGANVLTF

v_gene: TRBV7-9
len: 14
d_gene: .
j_gene: TRBJ2-1
abundance: many
CDR3nt: TGTGCCAGCAGCTTATGGGAAGAACGGGATGAGCAGTTCTTC
CDR3aa: CASSLWEERDEQFF